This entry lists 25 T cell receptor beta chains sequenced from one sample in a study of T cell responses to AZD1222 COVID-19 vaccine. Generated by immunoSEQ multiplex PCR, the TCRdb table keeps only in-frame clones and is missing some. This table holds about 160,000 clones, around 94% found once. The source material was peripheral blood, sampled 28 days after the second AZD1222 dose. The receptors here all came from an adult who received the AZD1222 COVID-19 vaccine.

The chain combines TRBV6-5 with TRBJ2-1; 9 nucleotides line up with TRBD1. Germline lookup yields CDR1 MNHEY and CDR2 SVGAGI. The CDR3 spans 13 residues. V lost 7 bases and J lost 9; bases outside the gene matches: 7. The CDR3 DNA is TGTGCCAGCATTAAACAGGGGGCGATTGAGCAGTTCTTC. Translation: CASIKQGAIEQFF.

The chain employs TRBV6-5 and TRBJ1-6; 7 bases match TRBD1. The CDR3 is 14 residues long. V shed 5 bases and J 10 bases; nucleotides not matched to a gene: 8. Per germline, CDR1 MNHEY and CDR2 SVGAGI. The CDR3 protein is CASSTTGKNSPLHF. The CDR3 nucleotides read TGTGCCAGCAGTACGACAGGGAAGAACTCACCCCTCCACTTT.

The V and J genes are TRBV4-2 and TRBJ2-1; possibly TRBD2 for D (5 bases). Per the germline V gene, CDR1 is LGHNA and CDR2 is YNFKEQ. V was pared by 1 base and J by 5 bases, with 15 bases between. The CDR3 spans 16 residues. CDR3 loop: CASSQVDRGPDNEQFF. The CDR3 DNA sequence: TGTGCCAGCAGCCAAGTTGACCGAGGGCCCGACAATGAGCAGTTCTTC.

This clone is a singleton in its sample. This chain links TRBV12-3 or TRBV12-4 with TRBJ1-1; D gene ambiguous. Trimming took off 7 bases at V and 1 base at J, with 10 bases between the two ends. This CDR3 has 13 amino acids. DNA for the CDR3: TGTGCCAGCAACGGGTTACGGAACACTGAAGCTTTCTTT. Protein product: CASNGLRNTEAFF.

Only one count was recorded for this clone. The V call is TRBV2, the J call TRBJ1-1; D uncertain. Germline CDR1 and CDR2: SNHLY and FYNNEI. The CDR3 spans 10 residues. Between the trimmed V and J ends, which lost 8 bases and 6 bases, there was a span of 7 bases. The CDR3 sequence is CASGMAEAFF. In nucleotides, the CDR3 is TGTGCCAGCGGGATGGCTGAAGCTTTCTTT.

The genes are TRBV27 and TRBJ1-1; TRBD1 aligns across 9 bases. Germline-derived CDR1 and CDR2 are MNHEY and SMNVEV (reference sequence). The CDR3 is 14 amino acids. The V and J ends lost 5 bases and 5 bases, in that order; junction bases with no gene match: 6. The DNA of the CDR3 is TGTGCCAGCAGTGGGGGACAGGGTAGGACTGAAGCTTTCTTT. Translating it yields CASSGGQGRTEAFF.

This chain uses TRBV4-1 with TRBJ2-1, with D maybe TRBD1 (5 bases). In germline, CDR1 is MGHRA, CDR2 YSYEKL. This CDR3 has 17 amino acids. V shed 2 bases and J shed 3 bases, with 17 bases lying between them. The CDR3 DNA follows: TGCGCCAGCAGCCAACAACAGGCGATAACCTTCTACAATGAGCAGTTCTTC. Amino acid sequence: CASSQQQAITFYNEQFF.

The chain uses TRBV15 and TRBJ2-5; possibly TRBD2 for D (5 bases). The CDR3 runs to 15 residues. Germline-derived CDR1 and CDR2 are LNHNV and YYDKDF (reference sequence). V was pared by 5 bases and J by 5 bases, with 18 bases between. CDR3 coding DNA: TGTGCCACCAGCGGGAGACCCACCTTAGTGGAGACCCAGTACTTC. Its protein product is CATSGRPTLVETQYF.

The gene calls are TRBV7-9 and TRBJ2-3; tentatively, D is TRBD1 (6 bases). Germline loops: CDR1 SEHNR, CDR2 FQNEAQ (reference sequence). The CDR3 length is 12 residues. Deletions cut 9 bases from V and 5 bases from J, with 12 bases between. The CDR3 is CASRTARDTQYF. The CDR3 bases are TGTGCCAGTCGGACAGCCCGAGATACGCAGTATTTT.

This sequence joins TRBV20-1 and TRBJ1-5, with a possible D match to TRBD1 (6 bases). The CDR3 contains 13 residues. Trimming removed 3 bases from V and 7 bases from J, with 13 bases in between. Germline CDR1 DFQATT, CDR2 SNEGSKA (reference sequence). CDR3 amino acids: CSASLAGDQPQHF. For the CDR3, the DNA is TGCAGTGCTAGTCTTGCAGGGGACCAGCCCCAGCATTTT.

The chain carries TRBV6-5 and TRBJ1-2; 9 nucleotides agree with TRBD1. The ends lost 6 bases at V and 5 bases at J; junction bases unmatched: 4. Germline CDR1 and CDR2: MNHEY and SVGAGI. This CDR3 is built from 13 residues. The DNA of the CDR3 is TGTGCCAGCAGGGGGACAGGGACGTATGGCTACACCTTC. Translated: CASRGTGTYGYTF.

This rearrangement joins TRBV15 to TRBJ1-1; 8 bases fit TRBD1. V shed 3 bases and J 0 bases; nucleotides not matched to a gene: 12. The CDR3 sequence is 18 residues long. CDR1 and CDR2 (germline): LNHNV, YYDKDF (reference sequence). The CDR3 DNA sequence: TGTGCCACCAGCAGCGACCTCGGGACAGGAGGCTTGAACACTGAAGCTTTCTTT. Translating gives CATSSDLGTGGLNTEAFF.

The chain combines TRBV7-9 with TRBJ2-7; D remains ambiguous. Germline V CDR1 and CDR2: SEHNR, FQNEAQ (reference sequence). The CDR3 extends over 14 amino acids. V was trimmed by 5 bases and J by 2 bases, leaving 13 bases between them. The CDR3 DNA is TGTGCCAGCAGCGTTTACGGAGCCCCCTACGAGCAGTACTTC. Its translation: CASSVYGAPYEQYF.

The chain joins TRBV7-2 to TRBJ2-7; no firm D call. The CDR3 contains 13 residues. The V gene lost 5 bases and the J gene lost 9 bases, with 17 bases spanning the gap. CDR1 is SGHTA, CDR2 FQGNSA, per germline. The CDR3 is CASSPKNTQGQYF. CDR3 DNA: TGTGCCAGCAGCCCCAAGAACACCCAAGGGCAGTACTTC.

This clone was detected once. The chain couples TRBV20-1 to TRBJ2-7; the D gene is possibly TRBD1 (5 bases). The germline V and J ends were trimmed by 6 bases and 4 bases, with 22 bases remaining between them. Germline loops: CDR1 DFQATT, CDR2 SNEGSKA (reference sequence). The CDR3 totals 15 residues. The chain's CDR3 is CSASSVTGLLYEQYF. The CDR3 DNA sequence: TGCAGTGCGAGTTCCGTTACAGGTTTATTATACGAGCAGTACTTC.

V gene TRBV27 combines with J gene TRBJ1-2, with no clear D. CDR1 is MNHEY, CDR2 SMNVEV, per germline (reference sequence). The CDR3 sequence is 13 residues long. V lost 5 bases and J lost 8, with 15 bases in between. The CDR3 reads CASSRNRGAGYTF. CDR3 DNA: TGTGCCAGCAGTCGGAACCGGGGTGCCGGCTACACCTTC.

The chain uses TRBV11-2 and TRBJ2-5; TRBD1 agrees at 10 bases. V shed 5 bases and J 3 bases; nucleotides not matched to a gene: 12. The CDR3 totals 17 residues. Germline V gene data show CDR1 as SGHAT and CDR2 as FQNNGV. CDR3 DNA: TGTGCCAGCAGCAAACCTTTGCCGGGACAGGGGAAAGAGACCCAGTACTTC. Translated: CASSKPLPGQGKETQYF.

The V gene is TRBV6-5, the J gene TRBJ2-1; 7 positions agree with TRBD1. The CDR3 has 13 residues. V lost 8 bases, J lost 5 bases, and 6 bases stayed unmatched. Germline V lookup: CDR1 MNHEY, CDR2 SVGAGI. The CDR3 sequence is CASGTVWDNEQFF. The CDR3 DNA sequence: TGTGCCAGCGGGACAGTCTGGGACAATGAGCAGTTCTTC.

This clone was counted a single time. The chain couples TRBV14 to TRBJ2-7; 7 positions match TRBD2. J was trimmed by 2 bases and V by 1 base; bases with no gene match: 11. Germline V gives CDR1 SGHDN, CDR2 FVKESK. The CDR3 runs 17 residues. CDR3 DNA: TGTGCCAGCAGCCAAGTGTCTGCGGGAGTCCGAACCTACGAGCAGTACTTC. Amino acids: CASSQVSAGVRTYEQYF.

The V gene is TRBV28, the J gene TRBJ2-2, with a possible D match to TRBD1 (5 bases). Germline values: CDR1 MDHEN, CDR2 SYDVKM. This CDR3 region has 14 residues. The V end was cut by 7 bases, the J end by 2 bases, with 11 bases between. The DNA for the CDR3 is TGTGCCAGCAAAGGGGTCATTAACACCGGGGAGCTGTTTTTT. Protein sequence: CASKGVINTGELFF.

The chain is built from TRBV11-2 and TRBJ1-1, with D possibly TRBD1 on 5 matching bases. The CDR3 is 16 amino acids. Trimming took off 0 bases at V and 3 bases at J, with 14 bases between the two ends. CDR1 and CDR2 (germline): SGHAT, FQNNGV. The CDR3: CASSLEGPPGDTEAFF. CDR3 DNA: TGTGCCAGCAGCTTAGAGGGGCCCCCCGGGGACACTGAAGCTTTCTTT.

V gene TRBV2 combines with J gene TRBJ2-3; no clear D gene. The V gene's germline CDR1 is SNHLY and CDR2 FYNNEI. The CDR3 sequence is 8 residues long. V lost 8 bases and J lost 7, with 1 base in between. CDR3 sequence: CASYTQYF. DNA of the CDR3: TGTGCCAGCTATACGCAGTATTTT.

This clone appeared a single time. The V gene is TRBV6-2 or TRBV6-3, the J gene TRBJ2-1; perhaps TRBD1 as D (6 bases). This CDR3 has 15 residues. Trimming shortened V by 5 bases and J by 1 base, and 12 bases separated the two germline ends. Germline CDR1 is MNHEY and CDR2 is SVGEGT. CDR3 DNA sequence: TGTGCCAGCAGTATGTTCAGGGGTTCCTACAATGAGCAGTTCTTC. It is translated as CASSMFRGSYNEQFF.

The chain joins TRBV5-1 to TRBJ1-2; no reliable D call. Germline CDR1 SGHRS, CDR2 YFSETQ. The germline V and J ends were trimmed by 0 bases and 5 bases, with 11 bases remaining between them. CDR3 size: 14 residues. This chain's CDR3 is CASSLVVSGYGYTF. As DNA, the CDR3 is TGCGCCAGCAGCTTGGTTGTGTCGGGTTATGGCTACACCTTC.

In DNA form, the CDR3 reads TGTGCCAGCAGCTTTGGCGGGGAGGTTGATACGCAGTATTTT. Amino acid sequence: CASSFGGEVDTQYF. The chain combines TRBV5-4 with TRBJ2-3; a possible D gene is TRBD2 (6 bases). The germline gives CDR1 SGHNT, CDR2 YYREEE (reference sequence). V gave up 2 bases and J gave up 6 bases, with 13 bases separating them. The CDR3 covers 14 residues.